These 20 T cell receptor beta chains originate from one sample sequenced in a study of blood T cell repertoires in COVID-19. Assay: immunoSEQ multiplex PCR; the TCRdb copy retains only in-frame clones and omits some. The sample lists 150,000 to 200,000 clones; approximately 84% were seen once. Sequenced: peripheral blood. The receptors originated from a human donor with acute or convalescent COVID-19. The donor label of this sample is uncertain.

This chain uses TRBV30 with TRBJ1-5; TRBD1 aligns across 8 bases. Germline CDR1 and CDR2: GTSNPN and SVGIG (reference sequence). After removal of 0 bases from V and 7 bases from J, the junction contained 5 bases not matched to a gene. The CDR3 has 14 amino acids. This CDR3 is CAWSVQDRGQPQHF. The CDR3 DNA is TGTGCCTGGAGTGTACAAGACAGGGGACAGCCCCAGCATTTT.

This clone occurred a few times. DNA for the CDR3: TGTGCCAGTAGTCCGTATGATTCACCCCTCCACTTT. Translation gives CASSPYDSPLHF. The chain recombines TRBV19 with TRBJ1-6; unclear D gene. Trimming left V 5 bases short and J 8 bases short, with 7 bases between. There are 12 residues in the CDR3. Germline values: CDR1 LNHDA, CDR2 SQIVND (reference sequence). The full variable domain, with the rest looked up from reference TRBV19 and TRBJ1-6, is DGGITQSPKYLFRKEGQNVTLSCEQNLNHDAMYWYRQDPGQGLRLIYYSQIVNDFQKGDIAEGYSVSREKKESFPLTVTSAQKNPTAFYLCASSPYDSPLHFGNGTRLTVT.

The genes are TRBV6-5 and TRBJ2-7, with 11 positions matching TRBD2. CDR1 is MNHEY and CDR2 is SVGAGI in the germline V gene. The junction had 0 bases not matched to a gene; V was cut back by 5 bases and J by 0 bases. There are 14 residues in the CDR3. As DNA, the CDR3 is TGTGCCAGCAGTACTAGCGGGGGCTCCTACGAGCAGTACTTC. Encoded protein: CASSTSGGSYEQYF.

This clone was observed a few times. Additional DNA sequences in this sample encode the identical CDR3. V usage is TRBV3-1 (or the pseudogene TRBV3-2) and J usage is TRBJ2-7; D not certain. Germline CDR1 reads LGHDT; CDR2 reads YNNKEL (reference sequence). V was clipped by 3 bases and J by 0 bases, with 3 bases between them. This CDR3 has 12 residues. Here the CDR3 reads CASSHSSYEQYF. CDR3 DNA: TGTGCCAGCAGCCACTCCTCCTACGAGCAGTACTTC.

V and J are TRBV19 and TRBJ2-5; 7 positions agree with TRBD1. In germline, CDR1 is LNHDA, CDR2 SQIVND (reference sequence). Trimming at V came to 3 bases and at J to 2 bases, leaving 6 bases not matched to a gene. The CDR3 runs to 15 residues. The CDR3 is CASSIPRTGQETQYF. The CDR3 DNA sequence: TGTGCCAGTAGTATCCCGCGGACAGGACAAGAGACCCAGTACTTC.

This sequence joins TRBV6-1 and TRBJ2-1, with 7 bases fitting TRBD2. The CDR3 extends over 16 amino acids. The germline gives CDR1 MNHNS, CDR2 SASEGT. V gave up 2 bases and J gave up 3 bases; unmatched junction bases: 7. Here the CDR3 reads CASSEFGGSYYNEQFF. In DNA form, the CDR3 reads TGTGCCAGCAGTGAATTTGGCGGGAGTTACTACAATGAGCAGTTCTTC.

The gene calls are TRBV6-6 and TRBJ1-1, with D tentatively TRBD1 (6 bases). The germline V and J ends were trimmed by 6 bases and 7 bases, with 21 bases remaining between them. CDR3 length: 15 residues. CDR1 and CDR2 from the germline V gene are MNHNY and SVGAGI (reference sequence). CDR3 sequence reads: CASSRDTSPLLEAFF. The CDR3 DNA is TGTGCCAGCAGCCGGGACACCTCCCCGTTGCTTGAAGCTTTCTTT.

In its sample, this clone was seen a few times. The chain couples TRBV7-2 to TRBJ1-1; D is perhaps TRBD1 (6 bases). Trimming stripped 5 bases from V and 5 bases from J, with 18 bases between. The germline V gene encodes CDR1 SGHTA and CDR2 FQGNSA. The CDR3 runs 15 residues. The CDR3 spells CASSPEGQGWTEAFF. The CDR3 region has the DNA TGTGCCAGCAGCCCCGAGGGGCAGGGGTGGACTGAAGCTTTCTTT.

The gene calls are TRBV6-6 and TRBJ1-1, with D uncertain. The CDR3 extends over 13 amino acids. Trimming took off 7 bases at V and 5 bases at J, with 14 bases between the two ends. Germline CDR1 MNHNY, CDR2 SVGAGI (reference sequence). CDR3 in amino acids: CASIRVGGTEAFF. The CDR3, as DNA: TGTGCCAGCATTAGGGTGGGAGGGACTGAAGCTTTCTTT.

V and J are TRBV12-3 or TRBV12-4 and TRBJ2-7, with D unresolved. The length of the CDR3 is 13 residues. Trimming removed 4 bases from V and 9 bases from J, with 16 bases in between. The CDR3, as DNA: TGTGCCAGCAGTTCCGGGTCCTCGATGGGGCAGTACTTC. Translated, it gives CASSSGSSMGQYF.

The J gene is TRBJ1-3, the V gene TRBV11-2, with D unresolved. Trimming stripped 4 bases from V and 0 bases from J, with 10 bases between. Germline assignment: CDR1 SGHAT and CDR2 FQNNGV. The CDR3 runs 15 residues. As DNA, the CDR3 is TGTGCCAGCAGCTCCGTGCGAGTCTCTGGAAACACCATATATTTT. Translating it yields CASSSVRVSGNTIYF.

This chain joins TRBV20-1 and TRBJ1-1; 12 bases line up with TRBD1. The CDR3 runs to 14 residues. Trimming removed 3 bases from V and 7 bases from J; junction bases left unmatched: 6. Germline loops: CDR1 DFQATT, CDR2 SNEGSKA (reference sequence). Here the CDR3 reads CSASSGTGGVEAFF. In DNA, the CDR3 is TGCAGTGCTAGTTCGGGGACAGGGGGCGTTGAAGCTTTCTTT.

The chain recombines TRBV27 with TRBJ2-7; TRBD2 aligns across 10 bases. V gave up 1 base and J gave up 7 bases; unmatched junction bases: 7. In germline, CDR1 is MNHEY, CDR2 SMNVEV (reference sequence). The CDR3 is 15 amino acids. The CDR3, as DNA: TGTGCCAGCAGTTTATGGCGGCTAGCGGGGGCTGAGCAGTACTTC. Translating it yields CASSLWRLAGAEQYF.

The chain joins TRBV28 to TRBJ2-4; 11 bases match TRBD1. Germline-derived CDR1 and CDR2 are MDHEN and SYDVKM. V trimming: 3 bases; J trimming: 0 bases; junction bases outside the gene matches: 13. This CDR3 has 20 amino acids. The CDR3 here is CASSFPVWTGGNLAKNIQYF. The CDR3 nucleotides read TGTGCCAGCAGTTTCCCAGTCTGGACAGGGGGCAACTTAGCCAAAAACATTCAGTACTTC.

The J gene is TRBJ2-7, the V gene TRBV3-1 (or the pseudogene TRBV3-2), with 7 bases fitting TRBD2. The V and J ends lost 0 bases and 5 bases, in that order; junction bases with no gene match: 4. Germline CDR1 is LGHDT and CDR2 is YNNKEL (reference sequence). This CDR3 region has 14 residues. The CDR3 region has the DNA TGTGCCAGCAGCCAAGATGGGGGAGGGAACGAGCAGTACTTC. This translates into CASSQDGGGNEQYF.

This chain joins TRBV2 and TRBJ1-4; no firm D call. Germline values: CDR1 SNHLY, CDR2 FYNNEI. The CDR3 spans 13 residues. V gave up 8 bases and J gave up 0 bases, with 7 bases separating them. The CDR3 sequence: CASGRATNEKLFF. The CDR3 bases are TGTGCCAGCGGTCGGGCAACTAATGAAAAACTGTTTTTT.

The V and J genes are TRBV30 and TRBJ2-3; 11 bases map to TRBD2. CDR3 length: 19 amino acids. Germline V CDR1 and CDR2: GTSNPN, SVGIG (reference sequence). The V gene end was trimmed by 3 bases and the J gene end by 2 bases; junction bases not matched to a gene: 16. The DNA of the CDR3 is TGTGCCTGGAGGAGACTAGCGGGACACCCCAGGCGCCCCACAGATACGCAGTATTTT. Translating gives CAWRRLAGHPRRPTDTQYF.

The chain links TRBV3-1 (or the pseudogene TRBV3-2) to TRBJ2-7; TRBD2 matches 7 bases. The V gene end was trimmed by 0 bases and the J gene end by 2 bases; junction bases not matched to a gene: 4. Germline CDR1 LGHDT, CDR2 YNNKEL (reference sequence). The CDR3 consists of 15 residues. CDR3 sequence: CASSQDSSGAYEQYF. CDR3 nucleotides: TGTGCCAGCAGCCAAGATTCCAGCGGGGCCTACGAGCAGTACTTC.

The chain is built from TRBV16 and TRBJ1-2; D gene uncertain. V lost 2 bases to trimming and J lost 0 bases, with 10 bases between them. The germline gives CDR1 KGHSY, CDR2 FQNENV. This CDR3 has 15 amino acids. In nucleotides, the CDR3 is TGTGCCAGCAGCCAAAGCATTTTAGCTAACTATGGCTACACCTTC. Its protein is CASSQSILANYGYTF.

The rearrangement joins TRBV30 to TRBJ2-1; 7 nucleotides agree with TRBD2. CDR3 length: 13 amino acids. With V trimmed by 4 bases and J by 6 bases, 6 bases remained unmatched. Germline V gene lookup returns CDR1 GTSNPN and CDR2 SVGIG (reference sequence). The chain's CDR3 is CAWTRSGLNEQFF. In DNA, the CDR3 is TGTGCCTGGACCCGTAGCGGGCTCAATGAGCAGTTCTTC.